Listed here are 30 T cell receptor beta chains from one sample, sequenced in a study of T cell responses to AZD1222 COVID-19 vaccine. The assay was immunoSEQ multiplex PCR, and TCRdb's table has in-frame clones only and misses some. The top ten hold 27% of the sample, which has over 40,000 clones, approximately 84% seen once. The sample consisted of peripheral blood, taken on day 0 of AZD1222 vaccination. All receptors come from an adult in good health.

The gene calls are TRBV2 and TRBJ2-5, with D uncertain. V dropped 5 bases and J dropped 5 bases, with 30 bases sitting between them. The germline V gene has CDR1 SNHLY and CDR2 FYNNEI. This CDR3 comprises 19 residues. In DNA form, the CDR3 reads TGTGCCAGCAGTTACTTGGGTGGTGGGCCTACACATACAAGGGAGACCCAGTACTTC. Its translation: CASSYLGGGPTHTRETQYF.

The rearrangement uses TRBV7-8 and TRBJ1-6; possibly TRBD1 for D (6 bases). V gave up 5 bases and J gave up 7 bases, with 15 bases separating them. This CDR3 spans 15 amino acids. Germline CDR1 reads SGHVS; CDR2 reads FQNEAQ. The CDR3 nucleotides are TGTGCCAGCAGCGGACGGGAGGGGGGAAATTCACCCCTCCACTTT. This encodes CASSGREGGNSPLHF.

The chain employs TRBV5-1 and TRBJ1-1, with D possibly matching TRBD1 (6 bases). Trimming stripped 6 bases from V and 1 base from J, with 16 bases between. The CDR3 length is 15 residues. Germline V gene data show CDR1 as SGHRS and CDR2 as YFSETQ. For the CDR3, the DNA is TGCGCCAGCACCCAGAGTGGGGGCCGGAACACTGAAGCTTTCTTT. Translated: CASTQSGGRNTEAFF.

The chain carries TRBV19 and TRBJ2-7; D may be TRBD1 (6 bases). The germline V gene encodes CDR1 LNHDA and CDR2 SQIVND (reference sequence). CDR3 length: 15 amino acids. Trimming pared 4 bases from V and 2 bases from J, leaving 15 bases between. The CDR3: CASSSQQGSPYEQYF. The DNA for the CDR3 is TGTGCCAGTAGTAGCCAACAGGGTTCCCCCTACGAGCAGTACTTC.

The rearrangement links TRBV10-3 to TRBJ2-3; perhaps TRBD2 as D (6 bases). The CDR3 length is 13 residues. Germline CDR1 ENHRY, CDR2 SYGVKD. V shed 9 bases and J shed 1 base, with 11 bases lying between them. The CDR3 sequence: CAITGTGTDTQYF. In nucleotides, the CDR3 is TGTGCCATTACCGGGACTGGCACAGATACGCAGTATTTT.

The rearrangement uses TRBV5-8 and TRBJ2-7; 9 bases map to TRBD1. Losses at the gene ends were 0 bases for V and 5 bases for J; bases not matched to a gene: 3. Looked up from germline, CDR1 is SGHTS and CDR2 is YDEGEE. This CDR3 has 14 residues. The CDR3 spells CASSLVTGGHEQYF. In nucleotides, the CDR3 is TGTGCCAGCAGCTTGGTTACAGGGGGCCACGAGCAGTACTTC.

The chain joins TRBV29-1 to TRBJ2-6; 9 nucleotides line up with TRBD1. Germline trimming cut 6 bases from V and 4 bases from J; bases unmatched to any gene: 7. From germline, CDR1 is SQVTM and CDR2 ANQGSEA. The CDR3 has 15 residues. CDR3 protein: CSVEQGAAGANVLTF. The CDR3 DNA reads TGCAGCGTAGAACAGGGGGCGGCCGGGGCCAACGTCCTGACTTTC.

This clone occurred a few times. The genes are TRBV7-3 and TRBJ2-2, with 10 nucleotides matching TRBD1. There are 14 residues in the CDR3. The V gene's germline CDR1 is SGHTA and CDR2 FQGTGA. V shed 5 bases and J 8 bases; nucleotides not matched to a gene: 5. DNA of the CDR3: TGTGCCAGCAGCGCGACAGGGGGCATGGGGGAGCTGTTTTTT. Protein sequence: CASSATGGMGELFF.

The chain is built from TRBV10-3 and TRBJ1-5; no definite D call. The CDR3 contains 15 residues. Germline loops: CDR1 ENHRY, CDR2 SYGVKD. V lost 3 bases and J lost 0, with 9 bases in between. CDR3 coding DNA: TGTGCCATCAGTGATACAGCGAATAGCAATCAGCCCCAGCATTTT. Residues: CAISDTANSNQPQHF.

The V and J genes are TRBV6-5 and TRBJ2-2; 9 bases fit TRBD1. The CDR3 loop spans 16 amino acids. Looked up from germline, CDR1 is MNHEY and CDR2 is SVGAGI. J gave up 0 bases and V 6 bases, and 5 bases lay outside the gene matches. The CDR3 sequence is CASSYTGGANTGELFF. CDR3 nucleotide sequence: TGTGCCAGCAGCTACACAGGGGGCGCGAACACCGGGGAGCTGTTTTTT.

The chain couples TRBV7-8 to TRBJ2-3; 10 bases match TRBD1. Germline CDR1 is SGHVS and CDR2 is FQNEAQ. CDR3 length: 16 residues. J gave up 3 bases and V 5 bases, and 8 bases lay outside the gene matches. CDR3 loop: CASSPRQGARTDTQYF. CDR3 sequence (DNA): TGTGCCAGCAGCCCCAGACAGGGGGCGAGAACAGATACGCAGTATTTT. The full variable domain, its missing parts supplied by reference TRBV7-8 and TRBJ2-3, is GAGVSQSPRYKVAKRGQDVALRCDPISGHVSLFWYQQALGQGPEFLTYFQNEAQLDKSGLPSDRFFAERPEGSVSTLKIQRTQQEDSAVYLCASSPRQGARTDTQYFGPGTRLTVL.

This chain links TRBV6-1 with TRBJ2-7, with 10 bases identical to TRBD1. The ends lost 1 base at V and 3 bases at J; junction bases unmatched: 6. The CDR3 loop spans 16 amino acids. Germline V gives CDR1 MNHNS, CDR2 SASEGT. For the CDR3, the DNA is TGTGCCAGCAGTGAAGAGGGCGGACAGGGGGACTACGAGCAGTACTTC. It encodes CASSEEGGQGDYEQYF.

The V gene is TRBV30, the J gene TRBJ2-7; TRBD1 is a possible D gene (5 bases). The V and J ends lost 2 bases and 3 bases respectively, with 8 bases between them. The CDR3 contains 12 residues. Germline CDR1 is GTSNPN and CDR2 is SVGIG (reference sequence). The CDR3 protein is CAWSPGNYEQYF. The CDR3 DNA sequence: TGTGCCTGGAGTCCAGGGAACTACGAGCAGTACTTC.

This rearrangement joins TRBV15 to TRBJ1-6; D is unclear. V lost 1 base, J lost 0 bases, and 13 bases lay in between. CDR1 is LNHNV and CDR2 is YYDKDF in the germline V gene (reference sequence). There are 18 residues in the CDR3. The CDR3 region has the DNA TGTGCCACCAGCAGAGTCTCACTTTCGAGCTCCTATAATTCACCCCTCCACTTT. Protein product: CATSRVSLSSSYNSPLHF.

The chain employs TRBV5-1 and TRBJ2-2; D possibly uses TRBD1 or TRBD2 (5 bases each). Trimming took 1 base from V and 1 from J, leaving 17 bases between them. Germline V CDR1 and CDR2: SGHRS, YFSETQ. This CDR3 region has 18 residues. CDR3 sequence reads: CASSLRPFGTGNTGELFF. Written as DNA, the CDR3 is TGCGCCAGCAGCTTGCGGCCTTTTGGGACGGGGAACACCGGGGAGCTGTTTTTT.

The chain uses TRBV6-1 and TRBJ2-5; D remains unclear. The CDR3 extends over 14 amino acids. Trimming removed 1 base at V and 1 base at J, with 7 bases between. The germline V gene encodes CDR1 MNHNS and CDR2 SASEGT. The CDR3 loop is CASSEVGSQETQYF. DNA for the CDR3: TGTGCCAGCAGTGAAGTGGGTTCCCAAGAGACCCAGTACTTC.

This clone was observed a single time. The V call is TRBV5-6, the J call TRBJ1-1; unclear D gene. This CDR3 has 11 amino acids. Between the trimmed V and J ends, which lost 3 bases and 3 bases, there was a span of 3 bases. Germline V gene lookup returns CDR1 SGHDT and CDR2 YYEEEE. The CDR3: CASSYDTEAFF. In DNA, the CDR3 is TGTGCCAGCAGCTACGACACTGAAGCTTTCTTT.

CDR3 in DNA: TGTGCCAGCAGCCAATTAGGGTCCCGCCTTGGGAACACTGAAGCTTTCTTT. It codes for CASSQLGSRLGNTEAFF. The gene calls are TRBV5-5 and TRBJ1-1; no definite D call. The germline CDR1 and CDR2 sequences are SGHKS and YYEKEE (reference sequence). V was cut by 4 bases and J by 1 base, with 20 bases left in between. The CDR3 has 17 residues.

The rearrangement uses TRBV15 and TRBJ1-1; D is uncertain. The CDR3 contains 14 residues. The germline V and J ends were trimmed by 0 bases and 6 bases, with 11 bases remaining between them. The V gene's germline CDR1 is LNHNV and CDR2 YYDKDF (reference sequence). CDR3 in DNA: TGTGCCACCAGCAGAGATCTCCGTGCCTCTGAAGCTTTCTTT. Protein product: CATSRDLRASEAFF.

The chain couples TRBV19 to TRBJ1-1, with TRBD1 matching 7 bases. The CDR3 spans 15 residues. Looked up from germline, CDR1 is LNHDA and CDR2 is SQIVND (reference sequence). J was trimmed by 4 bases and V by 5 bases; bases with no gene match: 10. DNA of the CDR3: TGTGCCAGTAGTTACCCGACAGGGCTGGGCACTGAAGCTTTCTTT. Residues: CASSYPTGLGTEAFF.

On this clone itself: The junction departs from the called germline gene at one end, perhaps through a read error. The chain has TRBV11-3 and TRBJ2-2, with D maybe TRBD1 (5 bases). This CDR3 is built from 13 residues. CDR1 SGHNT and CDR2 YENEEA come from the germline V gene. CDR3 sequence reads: CASSVDSTGELFF. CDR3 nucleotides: TGTGCCAGCAGCGTAGACAGCACCGGGGAGCTGTTTTTT.

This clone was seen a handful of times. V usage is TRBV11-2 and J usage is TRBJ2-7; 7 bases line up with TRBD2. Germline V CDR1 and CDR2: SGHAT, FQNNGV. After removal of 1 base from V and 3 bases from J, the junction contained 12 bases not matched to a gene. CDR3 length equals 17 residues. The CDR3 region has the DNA TGTGCCAGCAGCTTAGTAGGACTAGGGGCGTTTATCTACGAGCAGTACTTC. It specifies CASSLVGLGAFIYEQYF.

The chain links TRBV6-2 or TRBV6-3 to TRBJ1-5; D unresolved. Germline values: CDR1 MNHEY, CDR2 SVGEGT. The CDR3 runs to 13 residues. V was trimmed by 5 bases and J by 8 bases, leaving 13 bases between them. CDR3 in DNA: TGTGCCAGCAGTCTGCCAATGTCGGAGCCCCAGCATTTT. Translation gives CASSLPMSEPQHF.

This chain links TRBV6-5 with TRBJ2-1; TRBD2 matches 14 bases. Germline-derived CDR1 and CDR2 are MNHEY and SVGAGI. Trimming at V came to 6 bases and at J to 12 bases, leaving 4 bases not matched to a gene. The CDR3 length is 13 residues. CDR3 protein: CASSGLAGGGQFF. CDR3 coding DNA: TGTGCCAGCAGCGGACTAGCGGGAGGTGGGCAGTTCTTC.

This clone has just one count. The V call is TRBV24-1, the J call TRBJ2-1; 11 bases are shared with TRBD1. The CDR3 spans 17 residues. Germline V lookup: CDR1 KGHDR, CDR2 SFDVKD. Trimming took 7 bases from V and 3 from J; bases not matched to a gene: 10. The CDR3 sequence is CATSNNPGQGVYNEQFF. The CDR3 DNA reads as TGTGCCACCAGCAATAATCCGGGACAGGGGGTCTACAATGAGCAGTTCTTC.

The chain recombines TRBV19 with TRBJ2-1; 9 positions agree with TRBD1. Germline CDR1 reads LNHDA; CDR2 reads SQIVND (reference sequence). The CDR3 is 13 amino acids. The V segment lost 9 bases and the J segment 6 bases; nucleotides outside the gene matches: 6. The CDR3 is CASLDRGRNEQFF. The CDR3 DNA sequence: TGTGCCAGCTTGGACAGGGGACGCAATGAGCAGTTCTTC.

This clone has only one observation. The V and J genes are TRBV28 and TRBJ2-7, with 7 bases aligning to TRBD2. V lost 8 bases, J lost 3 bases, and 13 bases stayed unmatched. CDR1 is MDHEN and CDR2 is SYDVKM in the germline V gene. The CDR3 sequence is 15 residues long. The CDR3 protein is CASARRGAGVYEQYF. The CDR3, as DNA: TGTGCCAGCGCACGCCGCGGCGCGGGAGTCTACGAGCAGTACTTC.

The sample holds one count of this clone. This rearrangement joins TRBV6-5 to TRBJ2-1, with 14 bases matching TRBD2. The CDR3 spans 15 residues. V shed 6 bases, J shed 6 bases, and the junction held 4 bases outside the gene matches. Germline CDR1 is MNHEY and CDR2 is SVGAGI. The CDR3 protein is CASRGTSGSINEQFF. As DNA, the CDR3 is TGTGCCAGCAGGGGGACTAGCGGGAGTATCAATGAGCAGTTCTTC.

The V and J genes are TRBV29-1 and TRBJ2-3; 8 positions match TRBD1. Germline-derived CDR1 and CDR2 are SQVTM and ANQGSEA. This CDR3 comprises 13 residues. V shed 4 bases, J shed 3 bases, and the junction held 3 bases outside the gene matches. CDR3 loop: CSVGQGATDTQYF. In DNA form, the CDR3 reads TGCAGCGTTGGTCAGGGGGCAACAGATACGCAGTATTTT.

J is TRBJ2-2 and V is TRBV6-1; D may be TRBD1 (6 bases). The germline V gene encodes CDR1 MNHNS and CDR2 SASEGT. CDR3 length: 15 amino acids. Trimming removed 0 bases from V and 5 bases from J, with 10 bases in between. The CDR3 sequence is CASSEAGAETGELFF. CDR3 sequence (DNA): TGTGCCAGCAGTGAAGCGGGGGCTGAAACCGGGGAGCTGTTTTTT.